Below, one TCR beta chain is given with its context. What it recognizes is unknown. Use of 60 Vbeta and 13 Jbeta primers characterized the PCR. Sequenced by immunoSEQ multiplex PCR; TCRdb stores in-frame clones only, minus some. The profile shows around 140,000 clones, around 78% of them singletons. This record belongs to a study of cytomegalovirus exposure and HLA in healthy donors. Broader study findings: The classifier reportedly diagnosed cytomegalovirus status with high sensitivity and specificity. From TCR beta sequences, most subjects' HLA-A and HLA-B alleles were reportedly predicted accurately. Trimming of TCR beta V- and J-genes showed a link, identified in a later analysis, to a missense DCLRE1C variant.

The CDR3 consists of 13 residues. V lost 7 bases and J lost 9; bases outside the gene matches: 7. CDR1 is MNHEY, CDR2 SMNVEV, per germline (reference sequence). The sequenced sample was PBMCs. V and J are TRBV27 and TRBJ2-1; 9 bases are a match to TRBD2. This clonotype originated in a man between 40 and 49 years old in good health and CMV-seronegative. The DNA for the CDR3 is TGTGCCAGCACCCTTAGCGGGAGCTCTGAGCAGTTCTTC. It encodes CASTLSGSSEQFF.